This T cell receptor beta chain was recovered during a study of blood T cells in healthy people across ages. Turning to this clonotype: As yet, its antigen is unknown.

Total RNA was isolated from each sample in quantities of at least 5.5 micrograms. Trimming took 3 bases from V and 10 from J, leaving 23 bases between them. The germline V gene encodes CDR1 SGHVS and CDR2 FQNEAQ. The CDR3 has 16 residues. The study, taken as a whole, reports: The fall in TCR beta diversity per million T cells was roughly linear with age.

A second about 7 to 11 cycle PCR used barcoded and J-beta primers. Per sample, CDR3-containing paired-end reads numbered at least 2.5 million. TCRdb passed the 5' RACE reads through MiXCR, listing each CDR3 protein once. The repertoire holds about 1.4 million distinct CDR3 sequences, with around 55% as singletons. This TCR derives from a young man in good health. The chain uses TRBV7-8 and TRBJ2-3; either TRBD1 or TRBD2 may fit D (5 bases each). The sample was blood. CDR3 amino acids: CASSFGPGPLGDPQYF. The CDR3 DNA reads TGTGCCAGCAGCTTTGGTCCGGGACCACTTGGGGATCCGCAGTATTTT.